Included here is one T cell receptor beta chain sequence, with context. TCRdb's copy holds only in-frame clones and misses some; the assay was immunoSEQ multiplex PCR. The repertoire consists of under 2,500,000 clones, with roughly 95% occurring once and the leading ten covering around 0.13%. Germline V CDR1 and CDR2: SGHTS, YDEGEE. V was cut by 2 bases and J by 0 bases, with 8 bases left in between. The CDR3 spans 14 residues. The data stem from a study of shared clonotypes between healthy human individuals. Sequencing was carried out using naive CD4+ T cells sorted from blood. Indicated subset: CD45RA+ positively selected. The chain uses TRBV5-8 and TRBJ1-1; D is uncertain. The TCR originated in a man between 18 and 29 years old in good health. For the CDR3, the DNA is TGTGCCAGCAGCTTCGGGAGTCTGAACACTGAAGCTTTCTTT. This gives the protein CASSFGSLNTEAFF.